The 3 T cell receptor beta chains below all came from one sample that was sequenced in a study of blood T cell repertoires in COVID-19. Repertoires were generated with immunoSEQ multiplex PCR, while TCRdb's copy carries only in-frame clones and drops some. The sample includes 150,000 or so clones, over 65% of them seen just once. Sequencing was done on a sample of peripheral blood. The receptor source for this set is a woman older than 75 with active or convalescent COVID-19.

In its sample, this clone was seen a few times. The chain couples TRBV24-1 to TRBJ2-3; 8 bases are a match to TRBD1. Germline lookup yields CDR1 KGHDR and CDR2 SFDVKD. There are 15 residues in the CDR3. Losses at the gene ends were 4 bases for V and 3 bases for J; bases not matched to a gene: 5. The CDR3 DNA is TGTGCCACCAGTGACAACAGGGGGGTAACAGATACGCAGTATTTT. Protein product: CATSDNRGVTDTQYF.

This clone was picked up a small number of times. The gene calls are TRBV21-1 and TRBJ2-7; TRBD2 is the table's D call and was not checked against the DNA. TRBV21-1 is reported as a pseudogene. CDR3 size: 15 residues. CDR3 in DNA: TGTGCCAGCAGCAAACGAACCACTAGTTACGACGAGCAGTACTTC. Translation: CASSKRTTSYDEQYF.

This rearrangement joins TRBV19 to TRBJ2-6; 8 nucleotides line up with TRBD1. This CDR3 spans 15 amino acids. From germline, CDR1 is LNHDA and CDR2 SQIVND (reference sequence). With V trimmed by 7 bases and J by 9 bases, 11 bases remained unmatched. CDR3 DNA: TGTGCCAGTACCGGACAGGGAATGAGGGGCAACGTCCTGACTTTC. Its protein product is CASTGQGMRGNVLTF.